This section outlines one T cell receptor beta chain sequence together with its context. What it binds is unknown. The donors were in the roughly 130-subject validation cohort, distinct from the approximately 700-subject first cohort. The protocol was immunoSEQ multiplex PCR, while the TCRdb copy is restricted to in-frame clones and leaves out a portion. This repertoire shows around 200,000 clones, roughly four fifths found once; its top ten account for under 3.5%. The data stem from a study of cytomegalovirus exposure and HLA in healthy donors. Overall study results and limits: Most TCR sequences proved rare, with some public TCRs found in many donors. Clusters of TCRs from the first cohort tended to co-occur in the 120 validation repertoires (as a later analysis found). Researchers catalogued some 160 TCR beta chains as cytomegalovirus-associated.

The CDR3 is 15 amino acids. Trimming removed 5 bases from V and 1 base from J, with 13 bases in between. The germline V gene has CDR1 MGHDK and CDR2 SYGVNS. V and J are TRBV25-1 and TRBJ2-3; D perhaps matches TRBD2 (5 bases). This TCR was recovered from a woman between 18 and 29 years old in good health and CMV-seropositive. The sample taken for sequencing was PBMCs. CDR3 sequence: CASSRSGGRTDTQYF. The CDR3 DNA reads as TGTGCCAGCAGTCGGTCGGGCGGGCGCACAGATACGCAGTATTTT. Supplemented by reference TRBV25-1 and TRBJ2-3, the full variable domain reads EADIYQTPRYLVIGTGKKITLECSQTMGHDKMYWYQQDPGMELHLIHYSYGVNSTEKGDLSSESTVSRIRTEHFPLTLESARPSHTSQYLCASSRSGGRTDTQYFGPGTRLTVL.